This TCR beta chain was obtained from a study of blood T cell repertoires in COVID-19. Whole-study context: Both acute and convalescent COVID-19 samples were obtained from the United States, Italy and Spain. PBMCs, B-cell-depleted T cells, or T cells provided the cDNA or gDNA that made up the material.

Trimming shortened V by 6 bases and J by 6 bases, and 11 bases separated the two germline ends. The CDR3 sequence is 13 residues long. In germline, CDR1 is LNHDA, CDR2 SQIVND (reference sequence). In the study's own analysis: Amplification with reference gene primers provided the estimates of nucleated cell counts. Data came from immunoSEQ multiplex PCR; TCRdb stores just in-frame clones and leaves some out. That table furnishes V, J and clone size, whereas the DNA furnished D and trimming. The repertoire holds about 110,000 clones, with 80% to 90% as singletons. The chain is built from TRBV19 and TRBJ2-2, with unresolved D. This clonotype was sampled from a woman in her sixties or seventies with acute or convalescent COVID-19. Sequenced sample: peripheral blood. The CDR3: CASSSSGSGELFF. The CDR3 DNA follows: TGTGCCAGTAGCTCATCCGGGTCCGGGGAGCTGTTTTTT.